This T cell receptor (beta chain) is from a study of Ad26.COV2.S vaccination and SARS-CoV-2 variants. Overall study context: A participant enrolled in the COV1001 Ad26.COV2.S trial arm provided the sample.

Some clones are missing from TCRdb's copy, which holds only in-frame ones; the method was immunoSEQ multiplex PCR. Counted here are 440,000 or so clones, around 92% occurring once; the ten biggest clones make up more than 1.5%. As for treatment: around 19 received Ad26.COV2.S at low or high dose, single or two shots; a few received placebo; per-sample allocation not given. Sample collection was performed on day 63 after the first vaccine or placebo injection. V lost 4 bases and J lost 4, with 10 bases in between. There are 13 residues in the CDR3. The germline gives CDR1 SGHAT, CDR2 FQNNGV. V usage is TRBV11-2 and J usage is TRBJ1-1; weak D call: TRBD1 (6 bases). The specimen comprised peripheral blood, sampled in a trial of Ad26.COV2.S vaccine versus placebo. This receptor was taken from a person aged 18-60 years who received the Ad26.COV2.S COVID-19 vaccine or a placebo. CDR3 DNA: TGTGCCAGCAGCTCAGGACAGTCCACTGAAGCTTTCTTT. Its translation is CASSSGQSTEAFF. Complete variable domain (other parts from reference TRBV11-2 and TRBJ1-1): EAGVAQSPRYKIIEKRQSVAFWCNPISGHATLYWYQQILGQGPKLLIQFQNNGVVDDSQLPKDRFSAERLKGVDSTLKIQPAKLEDSAVYLCASSSGQSTEAFFGQGTRLTVV.